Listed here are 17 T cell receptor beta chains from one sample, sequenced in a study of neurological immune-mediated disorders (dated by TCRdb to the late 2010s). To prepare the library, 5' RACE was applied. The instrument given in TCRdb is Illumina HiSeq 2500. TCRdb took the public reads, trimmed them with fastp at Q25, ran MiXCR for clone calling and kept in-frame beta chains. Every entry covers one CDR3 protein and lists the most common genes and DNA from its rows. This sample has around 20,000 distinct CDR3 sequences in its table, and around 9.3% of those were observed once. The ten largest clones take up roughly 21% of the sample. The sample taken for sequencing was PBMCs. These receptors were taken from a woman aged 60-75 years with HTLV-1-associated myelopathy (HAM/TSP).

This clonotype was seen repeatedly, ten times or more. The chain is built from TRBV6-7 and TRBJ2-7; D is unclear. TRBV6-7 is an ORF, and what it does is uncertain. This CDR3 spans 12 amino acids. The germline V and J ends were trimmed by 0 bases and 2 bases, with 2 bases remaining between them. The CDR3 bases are TGTGCCAGCAGTTACTCGACCTACGAGCAGTACTTC. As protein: CASSYSTYEQYF.

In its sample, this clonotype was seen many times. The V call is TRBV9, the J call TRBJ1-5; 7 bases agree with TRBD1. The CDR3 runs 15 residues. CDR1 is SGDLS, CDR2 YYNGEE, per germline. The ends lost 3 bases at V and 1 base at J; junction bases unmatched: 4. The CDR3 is CASSAGTASNQPQHF. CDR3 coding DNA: TGTGCCAGCAGCGCCGGGACAGCGAGCAATCAGCCCCAGCATTTT.

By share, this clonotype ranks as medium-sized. The CDR3 region is CASSVGMNTEAFF. Written as DNA, the CDR3 is TGTGCCAGCAGCGTAGGGATGAACACTGAAGCTTTCTTT. The V call is TRBV9, the J call TRBJ1-1; D gene uncertain. The length of the CDR3 is 13 residues. The V gene lost 0 bases and the J gene lost 0 bases, with 3 bases spanning the gap. Germline CDR1 and CDR2: SGDLS and YYNGEE.

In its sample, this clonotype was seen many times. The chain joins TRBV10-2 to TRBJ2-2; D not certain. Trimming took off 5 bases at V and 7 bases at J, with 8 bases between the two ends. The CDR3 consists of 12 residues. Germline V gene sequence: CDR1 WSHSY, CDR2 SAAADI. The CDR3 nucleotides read TGCGCCAGCAGTAAGCCGTTCGGGGAGCTGTTTTTT. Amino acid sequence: CASSKPFGELFF.

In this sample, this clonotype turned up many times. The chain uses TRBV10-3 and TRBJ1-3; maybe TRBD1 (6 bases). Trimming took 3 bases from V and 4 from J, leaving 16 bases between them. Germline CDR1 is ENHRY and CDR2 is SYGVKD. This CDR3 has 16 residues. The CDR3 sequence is CAISDSVTGGGNTIYF. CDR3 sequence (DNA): TGTGCCATCAGTGATTCAGTGACAGGAGGAGGAAACACCATATATTTT.

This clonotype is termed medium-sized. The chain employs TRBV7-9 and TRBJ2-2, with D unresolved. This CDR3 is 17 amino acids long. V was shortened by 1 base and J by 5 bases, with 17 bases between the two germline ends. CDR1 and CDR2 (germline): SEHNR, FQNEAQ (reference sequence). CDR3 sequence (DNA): TGTGCCAGCAGCTTAGGTCTCGAGGAACGGTGGACCGGGGAGCTGTTTTTT. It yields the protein CASSLGLEERWTGELFF.

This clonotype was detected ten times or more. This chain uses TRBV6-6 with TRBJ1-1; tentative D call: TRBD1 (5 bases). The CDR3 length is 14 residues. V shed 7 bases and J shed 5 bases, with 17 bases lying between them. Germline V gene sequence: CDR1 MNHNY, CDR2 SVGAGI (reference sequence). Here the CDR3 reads CASKDVGVETEAFF. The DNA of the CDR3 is TGTGCCAGCAAGGACGTAGGGGTTGAGACTGAAGCTTTCTTT.

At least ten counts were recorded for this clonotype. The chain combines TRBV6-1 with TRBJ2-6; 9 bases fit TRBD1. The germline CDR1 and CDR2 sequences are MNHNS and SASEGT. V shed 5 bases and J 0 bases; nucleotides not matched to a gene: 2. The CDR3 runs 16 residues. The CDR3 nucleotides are TGTGCCAGCAGTCGGACAGGGGACTCTGGGGCCAACGTCCTGACTTTC. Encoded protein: CASSRTGDSGANVLTF.

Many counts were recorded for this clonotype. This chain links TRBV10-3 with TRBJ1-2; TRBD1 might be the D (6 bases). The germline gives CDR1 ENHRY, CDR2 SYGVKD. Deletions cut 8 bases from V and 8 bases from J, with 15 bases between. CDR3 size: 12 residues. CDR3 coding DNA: TGTGCCATCCCAGACACAGGGACCGGCTACACCTTC. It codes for CAIPDTGTGYTF.

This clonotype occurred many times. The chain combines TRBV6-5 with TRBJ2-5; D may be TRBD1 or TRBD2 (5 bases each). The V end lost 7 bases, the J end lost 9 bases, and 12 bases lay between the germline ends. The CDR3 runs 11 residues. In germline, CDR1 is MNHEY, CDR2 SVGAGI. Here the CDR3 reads CASKELGAQYF. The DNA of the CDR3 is TGTGCCAGCAAAGAACTGGGGGCCCAGTACTTC.

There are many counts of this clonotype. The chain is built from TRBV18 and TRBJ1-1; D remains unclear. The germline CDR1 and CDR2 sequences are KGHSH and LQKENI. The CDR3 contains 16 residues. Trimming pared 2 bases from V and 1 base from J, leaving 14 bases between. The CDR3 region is CASSPFLWIGNTEAFF. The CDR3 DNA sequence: TGTGCCAGCTCACCATTTCTATGGATAGGGAACACTGAAGCTTTCTTT.

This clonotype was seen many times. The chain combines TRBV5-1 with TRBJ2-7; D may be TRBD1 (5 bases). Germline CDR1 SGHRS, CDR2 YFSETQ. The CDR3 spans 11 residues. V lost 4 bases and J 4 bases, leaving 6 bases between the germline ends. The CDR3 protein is CASSPGYEQYF. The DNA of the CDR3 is TGCGCCAGCAGCCCAGGGTACGAGCAGTACTTC.

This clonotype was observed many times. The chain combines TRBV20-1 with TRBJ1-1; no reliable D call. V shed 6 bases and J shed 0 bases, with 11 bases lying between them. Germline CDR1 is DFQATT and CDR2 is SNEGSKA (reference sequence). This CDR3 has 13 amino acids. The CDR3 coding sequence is TGCAGTGCAGTCCAGGCCTTGAACACTGAAGCTTTCTTT. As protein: CSAVQALNTEAFF.

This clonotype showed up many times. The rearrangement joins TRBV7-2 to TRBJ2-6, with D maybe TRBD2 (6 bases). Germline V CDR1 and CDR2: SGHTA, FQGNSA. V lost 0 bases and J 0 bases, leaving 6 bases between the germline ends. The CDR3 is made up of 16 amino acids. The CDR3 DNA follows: TGTGCCAGCAGCTTAGCGGGGGGCTCTGGGGCCAACGTCCTGACTTTC. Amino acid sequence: CASSLAGGSGANVLTF.

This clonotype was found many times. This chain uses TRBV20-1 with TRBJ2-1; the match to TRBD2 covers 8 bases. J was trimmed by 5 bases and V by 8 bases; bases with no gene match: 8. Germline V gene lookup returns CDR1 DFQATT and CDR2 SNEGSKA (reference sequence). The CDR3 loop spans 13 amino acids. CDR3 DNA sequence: TGCAGTCTACGGGGGGGGACCCACAATGAGCAGTTCTTC. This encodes CSLRGGTHNEQFF.

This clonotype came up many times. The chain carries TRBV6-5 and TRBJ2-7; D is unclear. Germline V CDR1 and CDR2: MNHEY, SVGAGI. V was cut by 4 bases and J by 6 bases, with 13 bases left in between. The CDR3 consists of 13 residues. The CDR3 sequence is CASSFEPYSEQYF. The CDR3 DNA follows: TGTGCCAGCAGTTTCGAGCCTTACAGCGAGCAGTACTTC.

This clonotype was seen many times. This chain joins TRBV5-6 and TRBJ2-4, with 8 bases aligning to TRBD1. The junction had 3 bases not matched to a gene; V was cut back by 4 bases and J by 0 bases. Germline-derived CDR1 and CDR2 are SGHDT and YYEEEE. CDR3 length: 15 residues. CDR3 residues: CASSPGTGAKNIQYF. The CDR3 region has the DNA TGTGCCAGCAGCCCCGGGACAGGAGCCAAAAACATTCAGTACTTC.